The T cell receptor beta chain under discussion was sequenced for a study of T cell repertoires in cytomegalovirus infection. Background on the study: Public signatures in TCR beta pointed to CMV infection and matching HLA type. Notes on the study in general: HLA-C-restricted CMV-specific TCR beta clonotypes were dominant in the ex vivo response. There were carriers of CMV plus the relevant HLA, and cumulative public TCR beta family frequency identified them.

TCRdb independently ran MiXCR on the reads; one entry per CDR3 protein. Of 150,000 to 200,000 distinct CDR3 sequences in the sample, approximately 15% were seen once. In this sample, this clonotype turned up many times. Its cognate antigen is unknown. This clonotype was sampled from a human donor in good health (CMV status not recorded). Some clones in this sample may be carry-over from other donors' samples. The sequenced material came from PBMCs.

The CDR3 region is CASSLQSGRRTDTQYF. The CDR3 DNA is TGTGCCAGCAGCTTACAAAGCGGGAGAAGAACAGATACGCAGTATTTT. The rearrangement uses TRBV7-2 and TRBJ2-3; 8 nucleotides line up with TRBD2. V was clipped by 2 bases and J by 3 bases; unmatched bases: 7. CDR3 length: 16 amino acids. CDR1 is SGHTA and CDR2 is FQGNSA in the germline V gene.